This is a list of T cell receptor beta chains from one sample in a study of blood T cell repertoires in COVID-19. Clones were sequenced by immunoSEQ multiplex PCR, and TCRdb holds only the in-frame ones, with some missing. The data hold approximately 240,000 clones, with roughly 80% observed a single time. The source material was peripheral blood. These receptor sequences come from a woman older than 75 with active or convalescent COVID-19. The conserved cysteine and the conserved F or W are not part of the CDR3 here.

>TRBJ2-1|TRBV7-2
ASSLQRGTYNEQF
>TRBJ2-3|TRBV5-5
ASSTGLAATDTQY
>TRBJ1-3|TRBV20-1
SASDVEGGNTIY
>TRBJ2-1|TRBV5-1
ASSLAGGSDEQF
>TRBJ1-6|TRBV6-5
ASSYAARGVNSPLH
>TRBJ2-5|TRBV5-1
ASSKTGGEETQY
>TRBJ2-3|TRBV18
ASSTLRGGAGGTDTQY
>TRBJ1-5|TRBV25-1
ASSDRQADQPQH
>TRBJ1-5|TRBV7-2
ASSFDRDQPQH
>TRBJ1-1|TRBV12-3/TRBV12-4
ASSLGGNTEAF
>TRBJ2-3|TRBV3-1/TRBV3-2
ASSRRQSTDTQY
>TRBJ2-4|TRBV15
ATSRDGRAKNIQY
>TRBJ1-5|TRBV2
ASSPQGVDQPQH
>TRBJ1-2|TRBV5-1
ASSYGSVSYGYT
>TRBJ2-3|TRBV6-5
ASSTSGGGDTQY
>TRBJ2-3|TRBV9
ASSVGGWGADTQY
>TRBJ2-7|TRBV27
ASSTEPPGFHYEQY
>TRBJ2-5|TRBV11-3
ASSLSGPGQGAKTQY
>TRBJ1-2|TRBV2
ASSYQGVDYGYT
>TRBJ1-1|TRBV29-1
SGYRQLNTEAF
>TRBJ2-5|TRBV5-6
ASSLTLPIQETQY
>TRBJ1-2|TRBV12-3/TRBV12-4
ASSLRDWRGYT
>TRBJ2-1|TRBV12-3/TRBV12-4
ASSFASGNEQF
>TRBJ2-1|TRBV19
ASSRGQGARLSSYNEQF
>TRBJ1-2|TRBV6-6
ASREDGNYGYT
>TRBJ2-7|TRBV11-2
ASSSLLIIQQY
>TRBJ2-7|TRBV11-2
ASSHRTSGSYEQY
>TRBJ1-6|TRBV19
ASTAGTNYNSPLH